The 29 T cell receptor beta chains given below trace back to one sample, sequenced in a study of long-term antiretroviral therapy in people with HIV. Survey level was the resolution at which the v3.0 immunoSEQ assay ran. Some clones are missing from TCRdb's copy, which holds only in-frame ones; the method was immunoSEQ multiplex PCR. The top ten hold 4% to 6% of the sample, which has 20,000 to 25,000 clones, over 75% seen once. This sample comprised unsorted PBMCs, obtained 0.3 years after starting antiretroviral therapy. All receptors come from a man aged 50 to 60 with HIV.

The table lists this clone with a few counts. The chain is built from TRBV2 and TRBJ1-5; D is possibly TRBD1 (5 bases). CDR3 length: 16 residues. Trimming cost V 8 bases and J 0 bases, with 17 bases left between them. Germline CDR1 is SNHLY and CDR2 is FYNNEI. CDR3 sequence: CASGGRGTYSNQPQHF. The CDR3 coding sequence is TGTGCCAGCGGGGGGAGAGGTACTTATAGCAATCAGCCCCAGCATTTT.

This chain connects TRBV7-2 to TRBJ2-3; D may correspond to TRBD1 or TRBD2 (5 bases each). Looked up from germline, CDR1 is SGHTA and CDR2 is FQGNSA. The CDR3 extends over 12 amino acids. V gave up 7 bases and J gave up 7 bases, with 12 bases separating them. The CDR3 DNA follows: TGTGCCAGCACCCCCGGGGCGAATACGCAGTATTTT. Translated: CASTPGANTQYF.

The chain has TRBV14 and TRBJ2-1, with D unclear. CDR1 and CDR2 from the germline V gene are SGHDN and FVKESK. With 1 base removed from V and 9 bases from J, the gap between germline ends came to 22 bases. The CDR3 consists of 17 residues. CDR3 sequence: CASSQGCQVIIYGEQFF. The CDR3 coding sequence is TGTGCCAGCAGCCAAGGGTGCCAGGTAATTATCTACGGTGAGCAGTTCTTC.

The chain links TRBV5-4 to TRBJ2-1; the match to TRBD2 covers 14 bases. Trimming took 4 bases from V and 4 from J; bases not matched to a gene: 7. This CDR3 has 17 amino acids. The germline CDR1 and CDR2 sequences are SGHNT and YYREEE (reference sequence). CDR3 region: CASSPGTSGRRYNEQFF. The CDR3 bases are TGTGCCAGCAGCCCGGGGACTAGCGGGAGACGGTACAATGAGCAGTTCTTC.

The V gene is TRBV28, the J gene TRBJ2-7; D is unresolved. In germline, CDR1 is MDHEN, CDR2 SYDVKM. The V gene lost 6 bases and the J gene lost 2 bases, with 14 bases spanning the gap. The CDR3 is made up of 14 amino acids. In DNA form, the CDR3 reads TGTGCCAGCAGCTTAGGTTACAATACCTACGAGCAGTACTTC. Amino acid sequence: CASSLGYNTYEQYF.

The rearrangement joins TRBV7-2 to TRBJ1-1, with no clear D. Trimming removed 5 bases at V and 3 bases at J, with 7 bases between. The CDR3 loop spans 12 amino acids. Germline CDR1 SGHTA, CDR2 FQGNSA. The chain's CDR3 is CASSQVHTEAFF. CDR3 DNA: TGTGCCAGCAGCCAGGTCCACACTGAAGCTTTCTTT.

The CDR3 protein is CASSRPAGANVLTF. The CDR3 DNA follows: TGTGCCAGCAGCCGCCCTGCTGGGGCCAACGTCCTGACTTTC. The chain combines TRBV7-9 with TRBJ2-6, with D uncertain. The CDR3 is 14 residues long. Germline V gene sequence: CDR1 SEHNR, CDR2 FQNEAQ (reference sequence). Trimming left V 5 bases short and J 2 bases short, with 7 bases between.

This clone was counted a single time. This chain links TRBV7-9 with TRBJ1-2, with 10 bases lining up with TRBD1. The CDR3 runs 19 residues. Germline V CDR1 and CDR2: SEHNR, FQNEAQ (reference sequence). J was trimmed by 2 bases and V by 1 base; bases with no gene match: 13. The CDR3 coding sequence is TGTGCCAGCAGCTTAGTAGGATGGGACAGGGGAGAAGCCAACTATGGCTACACCTTC. It translates to CASSLVGWDRGEANYGYTF.

The chain recombines TRBV7-2 with TRBJ2-2; D is uncertain. V lost 5 bases and J 2 bases, leaving 15 bases between the germline ends. CDR1 is SGHTA and CDR2 is FQGNSA in the germline V gene. The CDR3 spans 16 residues. This CDR3 is CASSGISYFNTGELFF. The CDR3 bases are TGTGCCAGCAGCGGGATCTCATATTTCAACACCGGGGAGCTGTTTTTT. Based on the CDR3 plus reference TRBV7-2 and TRBJ2-2, the full variable domain is GAGVSQSPSNKVTEKGKDVELRCDPISGHTALYWYRQSLGQGLEFLIYFQGNSAPDKSGLPSDRFSAERTGGSVSTLTIQRTQQEDSAVYLCASSGISYFNTGELFFGEGSRLTVL.

This chain uses TRBV7-9 with TRBJ1-4; 10 bases map to TRBD1. There are 19 residues in the CDR3. In germline, CDR1 is SEHNR, CDR2 FQNEAQ (reference sequence). V was pared by 5 bases and J by 3 bases, with 15 bases of the junction left unmatched. CDR3: CASSTRSGQGKGANEKLFF. The CDR3 bases are TGTGCCAGCAGCACTAGGTCGGGACAGGGGAAAGGAGCTAATGAAAAACTGTTTTTT.

This chain joins TRBV27 and TRBJ1-5; D unclear. CDR1 and CDR2 (germline): MNHEY, SMNVEV (reference sequence). CDR3 length: 15 amino acids. The V gene lost 3 bases and the J gene lost 3 bases, with 12 bases spanning the gap. CDR3 protein: CASSFRGQYNQPQHF. The CDR3 DNA follows: TGTGCCAGCAGTTTCCGCGGGCAGTACAATCAGCCCCAGCATTTT.

This clone was detected a few times. The CDR3 region is CASSVSGNQPQHF. CDR3 DNA sequence: TGTGCCAGCAGCGTATCGGGCAATCAGCCCCAGCATTTT. The genes are TRBV9 and TRBJ1-5; D gene ambiguous. The CDR3 sequence is 13 residues long. Per germline, CDR1 SGDLS and CDR2 YYNGEE. V was pared by 1 base and J by 2 bases, with 4 bases between.

The V and J genes are TRBV27 and TRBJ2-3; unclear D gene. Germline V CDR1 and CDR2: MNHEY, SMNVEV (reference sequence). The V and J ends lost 2 bases and 6 bases respectively, with 6 bases between them. The length of the CDR3 is 12 residues. This CDR3 is CASSLRRDTQYF. CDR3 DNA: TGTGCCAGCAGTTTAAGAAGGGATACGCAGTATTTT.

The V call is TRBV4-3, the J call TRBJ1-5, with D possibly being TRBD1 (6 bases). Germline V gives CDR1 LGHNA, CDR2 YSLEER. V was pared by 3 bases and J by 7 bases, with 13 bases between. This CDR3 contains 14 residues. The CDR3 loop is CASSQEDSDQPQHF. The CDR3 DNA follows: TGCGCCAGCAGCCAGGAGGACAGCGACCAGCCCCAGCATTTT.

The rearrangement uses TRBV28 and TRBJ2-7; 9 bases fit TRBD1. The germline V gene has CDR1 MDHEN and CDR2 SYDVKM. After removal of 8 bases from V and 6 bases from J, the junction contained 8 bases not matched to a gene. This CDR3 comprises 13 residues. CDR3 sequence (DNA): TGTGCCAGCGCCCCACAGGGGGCGCGCGAGCAGTACTTC. It translates to CASAPQGAREQYF.

This sequence joins TRBV5-4 and TRBJ2-7; 10 bases are a match to TRBD1. V gave up 5 bases and J gave up 6 bases; unmatched junction bases: 8. The V gene's germline CDR1 is SGHNT and CDR2 YYREEE (reference sequence). The CDR3 spans 14 residues. The DNA for the CDR3 is TGTGCCAGCAGATCCGACAGGGGGCAAGGCGAGCAGTACTTC. Amino acids: CASRSDRGQGEQYF.

The J gene is TRBJ2-2, the V gene TRBV11-3; D is unclear. Germline lookup yields CDR1 SGHNT and CDR2 YENEEA. The CDR3 totals 13 residues. V was trimmed by 1 base and J by 5 bases, leaving 5 bases between them. DNA of the CDR3: TGTGCCAGCAGCTTAGTAAGGACCGGGGAGCTGTTTTTT. Its protein is CASSLVRTGELFF.

The rearrangement joins TRBV5-1 to TRBJ2-5; D is unclear. The DNA end is a closer match to TRBJ2-7, so the J assignment may be wrong. The CDR3 contains 14 residues. Germline CDR1 is SGHRS and CDR2 is YFSETQ. CDR3 amino acids: CASSLGHTIYEQYF. The CDR3 DNA follows: TGCGCCAGCAGCTTGGGACATACAATCTACGAGCAGTACTTC.

The chain combines TRBV2 with TRBJ1-2; no definite D call. The germline gives CDR1 SNHLY, CDR2 FYNNEI. Trimming cost V 2 bases and J 5 bases, with 12 bases left between them. The CDR3 runs 14 residues. In DNA form, the CDR3 reads TGTGCCAGCAGTGAACCCCCGAGGGCATATGGCTACACCTTC. This encodes CASSEPPRAYGYTF.

The table lists this clone with a few counts. The rearrangement uses TRBV19 and TRBJ1-5; D is perhaps TRBD1 (6 bases). V lost 6 bases, J lost 4 bases, and 19 bases lay in between. Looked up from germline, CDR1 is LNHDA and CDR2 is SQIVND (reference sequence). The CDR3 contains 16 residues. The CDR3 sequence: CASSPRGAGSNQPQHF. DNA of the CDR3: TGTGCCAGTAGCCCTCGGGGGGCGGGAAGTAATCAGCCCCAGCATTTT.

V gene TRBV7-8 combines with J gene TRBJ1-5; D remains ambiguous. The CDR3 length is 14 residues. The V gene lost 2 bases and the J gene lost 7 bases, with 12 bases spanning the gap. From germline, CDR1 is SGHVS and CDR2 FQNEAQ. For the CDR3, the DNA is TGTGCCAGCAGCTTAAGCGAGGGCGGGCAGCCCCAGCATTTT. Amino acid sequence: CASSLSEGGQPQHF.

The chain links TRBV18 to TRBJ1-6; weak D call: TRBD1 (6 bases). The CDR3 is 15 residues long. Germline V lookup: CDR1 KGHSH, CDR2 LQKENI. V was shortened by 3 bases and J by 5 bases, with 11 bases between the two germline ends. The CDR3 here is CASSPTGQNNSPLHF. The CDR3 DNA reads as TGTGCCAGCTCACCGACCGGACAGAATAATTCACCCCTCCACTTT.

In its sample, this clone was seen once. The CDR3 nucleotides read TGTGCCAGCAGTGAATACTGGGCGGGGGCTAGTTACAATGAGCAGTTCTTC. Residues: CASSEYWAGASYNEQFF. The chain couples TRBV6-1 to TRBJ2-1; D may be TRBD2 (7 bases). The CDR3 is made up of 17 amino acids. The ends were cut back, 2 bases at V and 4 bases at J, with 18 bases in the middle. Looked up from germline, CDR1 is MNHNS and CDR2 is SASEGT.

V and J are TRBV11-3 and TRBJ1-1; 8 bases are shared with TRBD1. The CDR3 is 13 residues long. The junction had 1 base not matched to a gene; V was cut back by 4 bases and J by 3 bases. Germline lookup yields CDR1 SGHNT and CDR2 YENEEA. The CDR3 region has the DNA TGTGCCAGCAGCTCACAGGGGGACACTGAAGCTTTCTTT. The encoded protein is CASSSQGDTEAFF.

This clone showed up just a few times. The chain joins TRBV6-4 to TRBJ2-7, with D perhaps TRBD1 or TRBD2 (5 bases each). Germline loops: CDR1 MRHNA, CDR2 SNTAGT. The CDR3 runs 13 residues. V lost 3 bases, J lost 6 bases, and 12 bases lay in between. The DNA of the CDR3 is TGTGCCAGCAGTGAAGGGACCGAGGGCGAGCAGTACTTC. Residues: CASSEGTEGEQYF.

The chain uses TRBV11-2 and TRBJ1-1; 9 nucleotides align to TRBD1. Unmatched junction bases numbered 12, after V lost 5 bases and J lost 8 bases. The CDR3 consists of 15 residues. Germline assignment: CDR1 SGHAT and CDR2 FQNNGV. The CDR3 bases are TGTGCCAGCAGCCCCCTTAACCGGGACAGGGAGGAAGCTTTCTTT. This codes for CASSPLNRDREEAFF.

On this clone itself: The junction shows a germline mismatch at one end, possibly a read error. The V call is TRBV7-7, the J call TRBJ2-1, with 8 positions matching TRBD1. The length of the CDR3 is 15 residues. The germline gives CDR1 SSHAT, CDR2 FNYEAQ (reference sequence). The CDR3 nucleotides read TGTGCTAGCAGCTTGAGGACAGGGCCCTACAATGAGCAGTTCTTC. This sequence encodes CASSLRTGPYNEQFF.

The gene calls are TRBV7-9 and TRBJ2-7, with D perhaps matching TRBD1 (6 bases). The CDR3 has 15 amino acids. Germline V gene lookup returns CDR1 SEHNR and CDR2 FQNEAQ (reference sequence). Deletions cut 6 bases from V and 2 bases from J, with 17 bases between. CDR3 amino acids: CASRDHRAVAYEQYF. Here the CDR3 DNA reads TGTGCCAGCAGAGATCACAGGGCCGTTGCCTACGAGCAGTACTTC.

The gene calls are TRBV2 and TRBJ1-6; 10 bases align to TRBD1. The CDR3 is made up of 14 amino acids. The V and J ends lost 4 bases and 6 bases, in that order; junction bases with no gene match: 0. Germline values: CDR1 SNHLY, CDR2 FYNNEI. CDR3 nucleotides: TGTGCCAGCAGTGGGGACAGGGGTAATTCACCCCTCCACTTT. Its translation: CASSGDRGNSPLHF.